These T cell receptor beta chains were read from a single sample in a study of T cell changes during pregnancy in multiple sclerosis. Generated by immunoSEQ multiplex PCR, the TCRdb table keeps only in-frame clones and is missing some. Here the sample spans some 70,000 clones, approximately 92% being singletons. Sequencing used peripheral blood, obtained in the second trimester of pregnancy. The receptors were sampled from a female donor in good health, enrolled as a control in a pregnancy study. Each CDR3 is given with its conserved first and last residue. The D gene is left open where the match is weak. Some rows have no size entry. The others give once, few or many, or a class for an expanded clone.

j_call,v_call,clone_size,d_call,cdr3_length,cdr3_aa,cdr3_nt
TRBJ2-3,TRBV6-1,few,TRBD2,15,CASSTSGGASDTQYF,TGTGCCAGCAGTACTAGCGGGGGGGCATCAGATACGCAGTATTTT
TRBJ2-7,TRBV7-9,.,.,14,CASSKGDKRPEQYF,TGTGCCAGCAGCAAAGGGGACAAGAGACCCGAGCAGTACTTC
TRBJ1-3,TRBV15,.,.,18,CATSRDYEGQISGNTIYF,TGTGCCACCAGCAGAGATTACGAGGGTCAGATCTCTGGAAACACCATATATTTT
TRBJ2-1,TRBV14,.,.,15,CASSHRIREMGEQFF,TGTGCCAGCAGCCATCGGATACGGGAAATGGGTGAGCAGTTCTTC
TRBJ2-5,TRBV9,.,.,15,CASSVASVEGETQYF,TGTGCCAGCAGCGTAGCTTCGGTGGAGGGAGAGACCCAGTACTTC
TRBJ1-2,TRBV6-5,.,.,13,CASRHDRSNGYTF,TGTGCCAGCAGACACGACAGGTCCAATGGCTACACCTTC
TRBJ1-5,TRBV9,.,.,17,CASSVGEGWGKNQPQHF,TGTGCCAGCAGCGTAGGGGAGGGTTGGGGAAAAAATCAGCCCCAGCATTTT
TRBJ1-2,TRBV5-1,.,.,14,CASSPVAGPYGYTF,TGCGCCAGCAGTCCCGTGGCAGGGCCCTATGGCTACACCTTC
TRBJ1-1,TRBV19,.,.,13,CASRTQGQAEAFF,TGTGCCAGTAGGACCCAGGGGCAAGCTGAAGCTTTCTTT
TRBJ2-3,TRBV7-9,.,TRBD2,15,CASSLGRGVTDTQYF,TGTGCCAGCAGCTTAGGGCGGGGGGTCACAGATACGCAGTATTTT
TRBJ2-1,TRBV7-3,.,.,19,CASSLTGQRTTSSYNEQFF,TGTGCCAGCAGCTTAACCGGACAGCGGACCACGAGCTCCTACAATGAGCAGTTCTTC
TRBJ2-5,TRBV7-9,.,.,14,CASSLGSSVETQYF,TGTGCCAGCAGCTTAGGGTCATCGGTGGAGACCCAGTACTTC
TRBJ1-1,TRBV18,.,.,15,CASSPGQNMNTEAFF,TGTGCCAGCTCGCCCGGACAGAACATGAACACTGAAGCTTTCTTT
TRBJ2-7,TRBV18,.,TRBD2,15,CASSPTSGGSYEQYF,TGTGCCAGCTCACCTACTAGCGGGGGCTCCTACGAGCAGTACTTC
TRBJ2-1,TRBV10-3,.,TRBD2,16,CAISESASGGAREQFF,TGTGCCATCAGTGAGTCGGCTAGCGGGGGGGCTAGGGAGCAGTTCTTC
TRBJ1-6,TRBV7-2,.,.,15,CASSLGSQYNSPLHF,TGTGCCAGCAGCTTAGGGTCCCAGTATAATTCACCCCTCCACTTT
TRBJ2-7,TRBV5-4,.,TRBD1,13,CASSVGQQYEQYF,TGTGCCAGCAGCGTGGGACAGCAATACGAGCAGTACTTC
TRBJ1-3,TRBV7-9,once,TRBD1,15,CASSSGQGTGNTIYF,TGTGCCAGCAGCTCAGGACAGGGGACTGGAAACACCATATATTTT
TRBJ2-5,TRBV9,.,TRBD2,17,CASSVPGGAGGQETQYF,TGTGCCAGCAGCGTCCCGGGGGGAGCGGGGGGCCAAGAGACCCAGTACTTC
TRBJ2-1,TRBV7-2,.,.,16,CASSLSGGLPYNEQFF,TGTGCCAGCAGCTTATCGGGGGGCCTACCCTACAATGAGCAGTTCTTC
TRBJ2-6,TRBV25-1,.,.,16,CASSPRHFSGANVLTF,TGTGCCAGCAGTCCCCGCCACTTCTCTGGGGCCAACGTCCTGACTTTC
TRBJ2-5,TRBV5-1,.,.,14,CASSIPKGRETQYF,TGCGCCAGCAGCATCCCCAAGGGGCGGGAGACCCAGTACTTC
TRBJ2-7,TRBV10-3,once,.,14,CATRGGTSSYEQYF,TGTGCCACCAGGGGGGGTACTAGCTCCTACGAGCAGTACTTC
TRBJ2-1,TRBV7-6,.,.,14,CASSDRARGNEQFF,TGTGCCAGCAGCGACCGGGCCCGGGGGAATGAGCAGTTCTTC
TRBJ1-6,TRBV6-1,few,.,14,CASSREQTNSPLHF,TGTGCCAGCAGTCGTGAACAGACTAATTCACCCCTCCACTTT
TRBJ1-1,TRBV7-2,.,.,14,CASSFKGRGTEAFF,TGTGCCAGCAGCTTCAAGGGGCGGGGTACTGAAGCTTTCTTT
TRBJ2-7,TRBV11-1,few,TRBD1,13,CASSRTGVYEQYF,TGTGCCAGCAGTCGGACAGGCGTCTACGAGCAGTACTTC
TRBJ1-2,TRBV5-6,.,.,14,CASSLTPGSYGYTF,TGTGCCAGCAGCTTGACTCCGGGGAGCTATGGCTACACCTTC
TRBJ1-2,TRBV20-1,.,.,11,CRQAGRYGYTF,TGCAGGCAGGCAGGGCGGTATGGCTACACCTTC
TRBJ2-1,TRBV6-6,.,TRBD2,16,CASSPRTSGGRDEQFF,TGTGCCAGCAGTCCCCGGACTAGCGGGGGGCGCGATGAGCAGTTCTTC
TRBJ2-7,TRBV5-1,.,TRBD1,15,CASSVGQGLTYEQYF,TGCGCCAGCAGCGTGGGACAGGGGCTTACCTACGAGCAGTACTTC
TRBJ1-1,TRBV7-9,.,.,12,CASSLGSAEAFF,TGTGCCAGCAGCTTAGGAAGCGCTGAAGCTTTCTTT
TRBJ1-1,TRBV19,.,.,17,CASSILGAQYVNTEAFF,TGTGCCAGTAGTATACTGGGGGCTCAATACGTGAACACTGAAGCTTTCTTT
TRBJ1-1,TRBV10-3,.,TRBD1,15,CAISEVETGETEAFF,TGTGCCATCAGTGAGGTCGAGACAGGGGAGACTGAAGCTTTCTTT